Sequencing of this T cell receptor (beta chain) was carried out in a study of vaccination and CD4 T cells after COVID-19. Study-wide background: Sampling after COVID took place at a median of about 98 days (range 35 to 161) following diagnosis. Cellular stimulation was performed using overlapping spike peptides derived from SARS-CoV-2, HCoV-NL63, HCoV-OC43 and HCoV-229E.

Treatment defined: roughly ten-day PBMC culture with coronavirus spike peptide pools or control peptides (ViraFEST assay). Sequenced with the Oncomine TCR Beta short-read assay was DNA taken from cultured CD4+ T cells. Each CDR3 protein gets one entry after TCRdb re-called the PCR reads with MiXCR. This table holds some 21,000 distinct CDR3 sequences, 52% found once. The CDR3 loop spans 16 amino acids. V dropped 4 bases and J dropped 6 bases, with 20 bases sitting between them. CDR1 SGHDT and CDR2 YYEEEE come from the germline V gene. Regarding this clonotype: As yet, its antigen is unknown.

The origin of this receptor is a human donor who had recovered from COVID-19. Source material: CD4+ T cells from blood, cultured in vitro. The chain links TRBV5-6 to TRBJ1-5; D is undetermined. The CDR3 DNA reads TGTGCCAGCAGCCATAGACGGGCCTTAGGCGGTCAGCCCCAGCATTTT. As protein: CASSHRRALGGQPQHF.